Each of the 2 T cell receptor beta chains below was sequenced from the same sample in a study of T cells in Graves' hyperthyroidism and ophthalmopathy. RNA transcripts provided the source from which TCR beta CDR3 regions were amplified. The primer set for the first-round RT-PCR of the TCR CDR3 was HTBI. Each CDR3 protein is one row after TCRdb ran MiXCR on the multiplex PCR reads. The table shows a few hundred thousand distinct CDR3 sequences, with under 25% occurring only once. The sequenced sample consisted of blood. The source is a woman between 70 and 85 years old with Graves' ophthalmopathy.

The V gene is TRBV5-1, the J gene TRBJ1-1; TRBD1 matches 7 bases. The V and J ends lost 4 bases and 2 bases, in that order; junction bases with no gene match: 8. The CDR3 is 15 residues long. Germline CDR1 reads SGHRS; CDR2 reads YFSETQ. CDR3 sequence (DNA): TGCGCCAGCAGCCGCACAGGGGCCAGAAACACTGAAGCTTTCTTT. Translation: CASSRTGARNTEAFF.

This clonotype was seen only a few times. The chain uses TRBV6-1 and TRBJ2-1; possibly TRBD2 for D (6 bases). This CDR3 comprises 13 residues. Germline CDR1 MNHNS, CDR2 SASEGT. Trimming took off 6 bases at V and 2 bases at J, with 8 bases between the two ends. DNA for the CDR3: TGTGCCAGCAGACGGACTACCTACAATGAGCAGTTCTTC. Amino acid sequence: CASRRTTYNEQFF.